This T cell receptor (beta chain) originates from a study of T cell repertoires in cytomegalovirus infection. About the study: Recently identified HLA-C-restricted CMV epitopes were used, and well-studied HLA-B-restricted CMV epitopes were used as well. Indicated by public TCR beta signatures were CMV infection and matching HLA type.

Study-wide points: HLA-C-restricted TCR beta clonotypes specific for CMV led the ex vivo response.

TCRdb reprocessed the reads with MiXCR, giving one entry per CDR3 protein. This repertoire shows some 310,000 distinct CDR3 sequences, approximately 25% found once; its top ten account for 13%. The CDR3 extends over 15 amino acids. V lost 7 bases and J lost 5, with 20 bases in between. Germline values: CDR1 SNHLY, CDR2 FYNNEI. Remarks on this clonotype: The antigen is undetermined.

V and J are TRBV2 and TRBJ1-2, with D tentatively TRBD1 (6 bases). This sequence was found in a human donor in good health (CMV status not recorded). Some clones in this sample may be carry-over from other donors' samples. This specimen consisted of cultured PBMCs, obtained from culture after CMV antigen stimulation. The CDR3 reads CASTGMRVGAYGYTF. In DNA form, the CDR3 reads TGTGCCAGCACCGGAATGAGAGTGGGGGCTTATGGCTACACCTTC.